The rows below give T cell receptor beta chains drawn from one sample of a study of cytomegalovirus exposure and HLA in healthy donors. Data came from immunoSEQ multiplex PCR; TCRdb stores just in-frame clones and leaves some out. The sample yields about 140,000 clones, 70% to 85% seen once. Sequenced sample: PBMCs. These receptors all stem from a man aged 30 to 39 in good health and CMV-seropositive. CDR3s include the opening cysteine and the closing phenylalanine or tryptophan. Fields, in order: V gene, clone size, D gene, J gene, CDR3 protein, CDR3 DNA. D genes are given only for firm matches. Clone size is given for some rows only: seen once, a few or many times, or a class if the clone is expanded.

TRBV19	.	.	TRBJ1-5	CASNYDRNSNQPQHF	TGTGCCAGTAATTACGACAGAAATAGCAATCAGCCCCAGCATTTT
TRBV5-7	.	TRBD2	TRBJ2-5	CASSSREVQETQYF	TGTGCCAGCAGCTCCCGGGAGGTCCAAGAGACCCAGTACTTC
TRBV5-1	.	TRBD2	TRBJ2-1	CATSRAGGSYNEQFF	TGCGCCACCAGCCGGGCGGGGGGCTCCTACAATGAGCAGTTCTTC
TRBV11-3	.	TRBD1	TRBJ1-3	CASSSYRGLSGNTIYF	TGTGCCAGCAGCTCCTACAGGGGCCTCTCTGGAAACACCATATATTTT
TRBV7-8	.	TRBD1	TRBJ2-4	CASSLEGTGGRDIQYF	TGTGCCAGCAGCTTAGAGGGGACAGGGGGACGAGACATTCAGTACTTC
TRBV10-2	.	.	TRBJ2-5	CASSEVEGRETQYF	TGCGCCAGCAGTGAAGTCGAGGGGAGGGAGACCCAGTACTTC
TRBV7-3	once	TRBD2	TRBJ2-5	CASSLNSASGSWETQYF	TGTGCCAGCAGCTTAAATTCGGCTAGCGGGAGTTGGGAGACCCAGTACTTC
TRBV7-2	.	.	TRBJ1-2	CASSRQQGIYGYTF	TGTGCCAGCAGCAGGCAGCAGGGAATCTATGGCTACACCTTC
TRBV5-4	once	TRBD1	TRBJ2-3	CASSLGTGMSTDTQYF	TGTGCCAGCAGCTTAGGGACAGGGATGAGCACAGATACGCAGTATTTT
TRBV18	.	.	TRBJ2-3	CASSSKRTGTDTQYF	TGTGCCAGCTCATCCAAGCGAACGGGCACAGATACGCAGTATTTT
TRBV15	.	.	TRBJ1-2	CATSSSETAVINYGYTF	TGTGCCACCAGCAGTTCGGAGACAGCAGTTATAAACTATGGCTACACCTTC
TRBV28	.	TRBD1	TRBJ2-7	CASSTGTGVSYEQYF	TGTGCCAGCAGTACTGGGACAGGGGTATCCTACGAGCAGTACTTC
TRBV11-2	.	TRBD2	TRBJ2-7	CASSLGPRLAGDSYEQYF	TGTGCCAGCAGCTTAGGCCCGCGACTAGCGGGGGACTCCTACGAGCAGTACTTC
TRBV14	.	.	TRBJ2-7	CASSQVLERGEQYF	TGTGCCAGCAGCCAAGTCTTAGAAAGAGGGGAGCAGTACTTC
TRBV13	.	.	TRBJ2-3	CASSLFREDTQYF	TGTGCCAGCAGCTTGTTTAGGGAGGATACGCAGTATTTT
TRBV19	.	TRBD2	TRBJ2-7	CASSLSLAASYEQYF	TGTGCCAGTAGCCTCTCGCTAGCGGCTTCCTACGAGCAGTACTTC
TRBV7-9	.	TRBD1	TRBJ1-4	CASSQQGATNEKLFF	TGTGCCAGCAGCCAACAGGGGGCAACTAATGAAAAACTGTTTTTT
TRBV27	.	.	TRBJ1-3	CASSSAGRAGNTIYF	TGTGCCAGCAGTTCGGCAGGGAGGGCTGGAAACACCATATATTTT
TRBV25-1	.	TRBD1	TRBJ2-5	CVSSESSGQDQETQYF	TGTGTCAGCAGTGAATCTTCTGGACAGGATCAAGAGACCCAGTACTTC
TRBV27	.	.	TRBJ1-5	CASQSRALNQPQHF	TGTGCCAGTCAATCCAGGGCACTAAATCAGCCCCAGCATTTT
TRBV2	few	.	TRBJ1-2	CASSENVIGEGGYTF	TGTGCCAGCAGTGAAAACGTTATAGGGGAAGGTGGCTACACCTTC
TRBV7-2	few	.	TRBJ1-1	CASSFQGGNTEAFF	TGTGCCAGCAGCTTCCAGGGTGGAAACACTGAAGCTTTCTTT
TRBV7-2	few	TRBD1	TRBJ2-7	CASSRDRVGSYEQYF	TGTGCCAGCAGCCGCGACAGGGTTGGGTCCTACGAGCAGTACTTC
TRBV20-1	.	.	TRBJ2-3	CSVGRRYTQYF	TGCAGTGTGGGGAGGAGGTATACGCAGTATTTT
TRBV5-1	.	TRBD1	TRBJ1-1	CASSLWTGPNTEAFF	TGCGCCAGCAGCCTATGGACAGGGCCGAACACTGAAGCTTTCTTT
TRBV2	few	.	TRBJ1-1	CASSDGGNTEAFF	TGTGCCAGCAGTGACGGGGGGAACACTGAAGCTTTCTTT
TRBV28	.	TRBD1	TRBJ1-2	CATVPGQGLNYGYTF	TGTGCCACCGTCCCAGGACAGGGGCTTAACTATGGCTACACCTTC
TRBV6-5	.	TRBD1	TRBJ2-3	CASSYNRGLTDTQYF	TGTGCCAGCAGTTATAACAGGGGCCTCACAGATACGCAGTATTTT